This T cell receptor (beta chain) was found in a study of blood T cell repertoires in COVID-19. Study in general: Whether acute or convalescent, the COVID-19 samples came from the United States, Italy and Spain. Sources were T cells, B-cell-depleted T cells, or PBMCs; the material itself was cDNA or gDNA.

V lost 5 bases to trimming and J lost 1 base, with 13 bases between them. The CDR3 loop spans 15 amino acids. Per germline, CDR1 ENHRY and CDR2 SYGVKD. This clone was found once. Only in-frame clones appear in the TCRdb table, and some are missing; sequencing was by immunoSEQ multiplex PCR. The repertoire holds about 87,000 clones, with 75% to 90% as singletons. The clonotype comes from a woman of 80 years or more with active COVID-19. The chain links TRBV10-3 to TRBJ2-3, with D perhaps matching TRBD2 (6 bases). Specimen: peripheral blood. The CDR3 coding sequence is TGTGCCATCAGTTTCGGGACTGACGGCACAGATACGCAGTATTTT. Translation: CAISFGTDGTDTQYF.